The TCR beta chain described here comes from a study of T-cell reconstitution after alpha-beta-depleted transplantation in children. CDR3 size: 13 residues. CDR1 and CDR2 from the germline V gene are SGHRS and YFSETQ. Trimming pared 6 bases from V and 2 bases from J, leaving 10 bases between. Preparation of the TCRbeta library used unique molecular identifiers. TCRdb fed the PCR reads into MiXCR, producing one record per CDR3 protein. The sample shows around 700,000 distinct CDR3 sequences, around 13% of them seen only once. This clonotype was recorded many times. The V and J genes are TRBV5-1 and TRBJ2-3, with no clear D. The TCR was taken from a girl aged 2 to 10 with congenital amegakaryocytic thrombocytopenia, due to receive a stem cell transplant. Source: PBMCs, taken before TCRalphabeta/CD19-depleted stem cell transplant. The chain's CDR3 is CASTDHPTDTQYF. For the CDR3, the DNA is TGCGCCAGCACAGACCACCCCACAGATACGCAGTATTTT.